What follows are 20 T cell receptor beta chains derived from one specimen sequenced in a study of T-cell reconstitution after alpha-beta-depleted transplantation in children. Unique molecular identifiers featured in how the TCRbeta library was prepared. MiXCR was run by TCRdb on the PCR reads, yielding one entry per CDR3 protein. The sample includes roughly 100,000 distinct CDR3 sequences, 7% to 10% of them seen just once. Sequenced material: PBMCs from the stem cell graft donor, taken from the stem cell graft. The receptors stem from a human donor who donated a stem cell graft to a child with congenital amegakaryocytic thrombocytopenia.

This clonotype was seen ten or more times. V gene TRBV5-5 combines with J gene TRBJ1-5; D perhaps matches TRBD1 (6 bases). The CDR3 is 14 amino acids. Per germline, CDR1 SGHKS and CDR2 YYEKEE (reference sequence). The ends were cut back, 2 bases at V and 7 bases at J, with 13 bases in the middle. CDR3 coding DNA: TGTGCCAGCAGCTTTGGGCAGGGGAACCAGCCCCAGCATTTT. Translation: CASSFGQGNQPQHF.

In its sample, this clonotype was seen many times. V is TRBV5-4 and J is TRBJ2-3; tentatively, D is TRBD2 (6 bases). The CDR3 runs to 19 residues. Looked up from germline, CDR1 is SGHNT and CDR2 is YYREEE (reference sequence). The V and J ends lost 2 bases and 0 bases respectively, with 22 bases between them. The CDR3 nucleotides are TGTGCCAGCAGCTTCGGGGGAAACACGTACCCTACTAGCACAGATACGCAGTATTTT. It is translated as CASSFGGNTYPTSTDTQYF.

In its sample, this clonotype was seen many times. The J gene is TRBJ1-2, the V gene TRBV12-3 or TRBV12-4, with no clear D. This CDR3 comprises 12 residues. V lost 3 bases and J lost 8, with 10 bases in between. CDR3 DNA sequence: TGTGCCAGCAGTTTGTCCGGGTCGGGCTACACCTTC. It is translated as CASSLSGSGYTF.

V and J are TRBV4-1 and TRBJ1-1; D gene uncertain. Deletions cut 4 bases from V and 1 base from J, with 7 bases between. Germline V gives CDR1 MGHRA, CDR2 YSYEKL. The CDR3 loop spans 13 amino acids. CDR3 coding DNA: TGCGCCAGCAGCCGGTCAGAGAACACTGAAGCTTTCTTT. This codes for CASSRSENTEAFF.

This clonotype was detected many times. The V call is TRBV20-1, the J call TRBJ2-6; tentatively, D is TRBD1 or TRBD2 (5 bases each). Per germline, CDR1 DFQATT and CDR2 SNEGSKA (reference sequence). Between the trimmed V and J ends, which lost 3 bases and 2 bases, there was a span of 11 bases. The CDR3 runs 15 residues. The CDR3 here is CSASGDPTGANVLTF. The CDR3 region has the DNA TGCAGTGCTAGCGGGGACCCGACTGGGGCCAACGTCCTGACTTTC.

The table lists this clonotype with many counts. This chain connects TRBV7-2 to TRBJ2-7; 8 positions match TRBD1. Germline V gene sequence: CDR1 SGHTA, CDR2 FQGNSA. This CDR3 comprises 15 residues. Germline trimming cut 5 bases from V and 0 bases from J; bases unmatched to any gene: 6. This CDR3 is CASSRQGRSSYEQYF. In DNA form, the CDR3 reads TGTGCCAGCAGCCGACAGGGGCGGAGCTCCTACGAGCAGTACTTC.

This clonotype was detected many times. The rearrangement links TRBV5-5 to TRBJ2-1, with TRBD2 identical over 8 bases. V lost 4 bases and J lost 4; bases outside the gene matches: 13. The length of the CDR3 is 17 residues. Germline CDR1 reads SGHKS; CDR2 reads YYEKEE (reference sequence). CDR3 coding DNA: TGTGCCAGCAGCCCCGGGGGGGCCCGAGCAATTTACAATGAGCAGTTCTTC. Protein sequence: CASSPGGARAIYNEQFF. Complete variable domain (other parts from reference TRBV5-5 and TRBJ2-1): DAGVTQSPTHLIKTRGQQVTLRCSPISGHKSVSWYQQVLGQGPQFIFQYYEKEERGRGNFPDRFSARQFPNYSSELNVNALLLGDSALYLCASSPGGARAIYNEQFFGPGTRLTVL.

There are many counts of this clonotype. The V gene is TRBV20-1, the J gene TRBJ2-1; no clear D. CDR1 is DFQATT and CDR2 is SNEGSKA in the germline V gene (reference sequence). The CDR3 is 14 amino acids. Between the trimmed V and J ends, which lost 3 bases and 8 bases, there was a span of 17 bases. This CDR3 reads CSARTRPSLDEQFF. The DNA of the CDR3 is TGCAGTGCTAGGACCCGGCCCAGTTTGGATGAGCAGTTCTTC.

This clonotype was detected ten times or more. The J gene is TRBJ2-7, the V gene TRBV12-3 or TRBV12-4; D gene uncertain. This CDR3 region has 12 residues. The V end was cut by 3 bases, the J end by 5 bases, with 8 bases between. Written as DNA, the CDR3 is TGTGCCAGCAGTTTTCTGATCCACGAGCAGTACTTC. Translated: CASSFLIHEQYF.

This clonotype was seen a handful of times. The V gene is TRBV11-2, the J gene TRBJ2-2; 7 positions agree with TRBD1. Looked up from germline, CDR1 is SGHAT and CDR2 is FQNNGV. The CDR3 totals 15 residues. V was clipped by 4 bases and J by 2 bases; unmatched bases: 4. CDR3 loop: CASSSGQSNTGELFF. CDR3 sequence (DNA): TGTGCCAGCAGCTCGGGACAGAGTAACACCGGGGAGCTGTTTTTT.

This clonotype was recorded at least ten times. The V call is TRBV6-2 or TRBV6-3, the J call TRBJ2-2; 8 bases fit TRBD1. Germline loops: CDR1 MNHEY, CDR2 SVGEGT. The CDR3 is 17 amino acids. V was clipped by 5 bases and J by 1 base; unmatched bases: 9. CDR3 nucleotides: TGTGCCAGCAGTAAGCCTAGGACAGGGCAGAACACCGGGGAGCTGTTTTTT. Protein: CASSKPRTGQNTGELFF.

In regard to this clonotype: One base away lies a much larger clone, so this may be a sequencing read error. The chain's CDR3 is CGSSASGGCEQYF. Written as DNA, the CDR3 is TGTGGCAGCAGCGCGAGTGGGGGCTGCGAGCAGTACTTC. V is TRBV9 and J is TRBJ2-7, with D possibly matching TRBD1 (6 bases). Germline loops: CDR1 SGDLS, CDR2 YYNGEE. The CDR3 covers 13 residues.

Many counts were recorded for this clonotype. The V call is TRBV27, the J call TRBJ2-3, with TRBD1 identical over 9 bases. CDR1 MNHEY and CDR2 SMNVEV come from the germline V gene (reference sequence). The CDR3 is made up of 17 amino acids. The junction had 6 bases not matched to a gene; V was cut back by 0 bases and J by 2 bases. The CDR3 region is CASSLSIGTGPTDTQYF. Here the CDR3 DNA reads TGTGCCAGCAGTTTATCGATCGGGACAGGGCCCACAGATACGCAGTATTTT.

This clonotype was detected ten times or more. The chain has TRBV5-1 and TRBJ1-1; D is possibly TRBD1 (5 bases). CDR3 size: 15 residues. CDR1 and CDR2 from the germline V gene are SGHRS and YFSETQ. Trimming took off 0 bases at V and 4 bases at J, with 13 bases between the two ends. This CDR3 is CASSLGHPGATEAFF. The CDR3 DNA reads TGCGCCAGCAGCTTGGGTCACCCCGGGGCCACTGAAGCTTTCTTT.

This clonotype was recorded many times. The chain uses TRBV5-1 and TRBJ2-1; TRBD2 aligns across 9 bases. The V segment lost 4 bases and the J segment 8 bases; nucleotides outside the gene matches: 10. Per germline, CDR1 SGHRS and CDR2 YFSETQ. The CDR3 contains 15 residues. CDR3 protein: CASSPRASGIDEQFF. CDR3 sequence (DNA): TGCGCCAGCAGCCCCCGGGCTAGCGGGATTGATGAGCAGTTCTTC.

At least ten counts were recorded for this clonotype. This chain links TRBV20-1 with TRBJ2-4; TRBD2 matches at 8 bases. The CDR3 is 16 residues long. Germline loops: CDR1 DFQATT, CDR2 SNEGSKA (reference sequence). V lost 0 bases, J lost 7 bases, and 11 bases stayed unmatched. CDR3 DNA sequence: TGCAGTGCTAGAGAGGAGCCTAGCGGGTTTAGGAACATTCAGTACTTC. Amino acid sequence: CSAREEPSGFRNIQYF.

The V call is TRBV11-2, the J call TRBJ2-5; no clear D. Germline lookup yields CDR1 SGHAT and CDR2 FQNNGV. The CDR3 contains 16 residues. Trimming left V 10 bases short and J 3 bases short, with 24 bases between. CDR3: CAIGFVLSCVEETQYF. The CDR3 bases are TGTGCCATCGGCTTCGTTCTCAGCTGCGTCGAAGAGACCCAGTACTTC.

This clonotype was picked up many times. The chain recombines TRBV5-1 with TRBJ2-1; D unresolved. Trimming shortened V by 1 base and J by 0 bases, and 14 bases separated the two germline ends. The CDR3 is 17 amino acids. Germline CDR1 is SGHRS and CDR2 is YFSETQ. In DNA, the CDR3 is TGCGCCAGCAGCTTGTTGAGCCACCTTAGCTCCTACAATGAGCAGTTCTTC. Amino acids: CASSLLSHLSSYNEQFF.

This clonotype was seen ten or more times. The chain has TRBV20-1 and TRBJ2-3; D perhaps matches TRBD1 (6 bases). The V end lost 6 bases, the J end lost 5 bases, and 24 bases lay between the germline ends. Germline CDR1 and CDR2: DFQATT and SNEGSKA (reference sequence). This CDR3 contains 16 residues. CDR3 nucleotides: TGCAGTGCCGGACGCCGGAGCCAGGGGCTTAGAGATACGCAGTATTTT. The encoded protein is CSAGRRSQGLRDTQYF.

This clonotype was counted at least ten times. The J gene is TRBJ2-1, the V gene TRBV3-1; TRBD1 or TRBD2 may be the D gene (5 bases each). This CDR3 has 17 amino acids. CDR1 LGHDT and CDR2 YNNKEL come from the germline V gene (reference sequence). The germline V and J ends were trimmed by 4 bases and 1 base, with 17 bases remaining between them. The CDR3 DNA is TGTGCCAGCAGCCCCCCTGCCGGGACCTCGTCCTACAATGAGCAGTTCTTC. Translated, it gives CASSPPAGTSSYNEQFF.